The clone carrying this T cell receptor (beta chain) was picked up many times. Looked up from germline, CDR1 is SEHNR and CDR2 is FQNEAQ (reference sequence). Trimming removed 6 bases from V and 0 bases from J, with 17 bases in between. The CDR3 is made up of 16 amino acids. These data originate in a study of T cells in Graves' hyperthyroidism and ophthalmopathy. Authors of the study amplified TCR beta CDR3 regions from RNA transcripts. The study used the HTBI primer set for a first-round RT-PCR of the TCR CDR3. TCRdb processed the multiplex PCR reads anew with MiXCR; each CDR3 protein has one entry. Altogether 650,000 to 850,000 distinct CDR3 sequences are present, 18% being singletons, with the ten largest covering roughly 17%.

This TCR was sampled from a woman in her fifties or sixties with Graves' hyperthyroidism that later progressed to Graves' ophthalmopathy. The sequencing input was blood. The chain couples TRBV7-9 to TRBJ1-1; weak D call: TRBD1 (6 bases). The CDR3 DNA reads TGTGCCAGCAGTCCCAGGGGCGCGGTTATGAACACTGAAGCTTTCTTT. This gives the protein CASSPRGAVMNTEAFF.